The 14 T cell receptor beta chains in this list originate from one sample, sequenced in a study of T cell changes during pregnancy in multiple sclerosis. The table came from immunoSEQ multiplex PCR; TCRdb's copy has only in-frame clones and leaves some out. The profile shows tens of thousands of clones, 92% of them singletons. The specimen comprised peripheral blood, sampled in the first trimester of pregnancy. These receptors came from a female donor in good health, enrolled as a control in a pregnancy study.

The J gene is TRBJ2-7, the V gene TRBV9; 7 nucleotides agree with TRBD1. Germline V gives CDR1 SGDLS, CDR2 YYNGEE. V was pared by 3 bases and J by 3 bases, with 3 bases of the junction left unmatched. CDR3 size: 13 residues. CDR3 nucleotide sequence: TGTGCCAGCAGCGCCGGACAGGTCTACGAGCAGTACTTC. Translated: CASSAGQVYEQYF.

The chain uses TRBV18 and TRBJ1-2, with a weak D call TRBD1 (6 bases). V dropped 6 bases and J dropped 7 bases, with 18 bases sitting between them. The germline CDR1 and CDR2 sequences are KGHSH and LQKENI. CDR3 length: 14 amino acids. The CDR3 coding sequence is TGTGCCAGCTCCAACGACAGGATCAGGGGTGGCTACACCTTC. Its protein product is CASSNDRIRGGYTF.

The chain uses TRBV6-1 and TRBJ1-6, with a possible D match to TRBD1 (6 bases). Per germline, CDR1 MNHNS and CDR2 SASEGT. The CDR3 extends over 15 amino acids. V was shortened by 9 bases and J by 2 bases, with 14 bases between the two germline ends. CDR3 bases: TGTGCCAGTACCCTTACAGGGCCCTATAATTCACCCCTCCACTTT. It codes for CASTLTGPYNSPLHF.

The chain has TRBV9 and TRBJ2-5; 12 bases match TRBD2. Trimming at V came to 3 bases and at J to 5 bases, leaving 5 bases not matched to a gene. The CDR3 runs 15 residues. Germline V gives CDR1 SGDLS, CDR2 YYNGEE. The CDR3 DNA is TGTGCCAGCAGCGGGTCTAGCGGGGGGGCGGAGACCCAGTACTTC. This translates into CASSGSSGGAETQYF.

In this sample, this clone turned up once. The rearrangement joins TRBV6-1 to TRBJ2-3; the D gene is possibly TRBD2 (6 bases). The CDR3 is made up of 14 amino acids. Looked up from germline, CDR1 is MNHNS and CDR2 is SASEGT. V lost 3 bases and J 1 base, leaving 8 bases between the germline ends. The DNA of the CDR3 is TGTGCCAGCAGTGATAAGCGGGGCACAGATACGCAGTATTTT. Encoded protein: CASSDKRGTDTQYF.

This sequence joins TRBV27 and TRBJ2-1, with 12 bases that match TRBD2. Germline CDR1 MNHEY, CDR2 SMNVEV (reference sequence). Trimming cost V 5 bases and J 0 bases; bases outside gene matches: 11. The CDR3 is made up of 19 amino acids. CDR3 protein: CASSARLAGAPPSYNEQFF. CDR3 nucleotide sequence: TGTGCCAGCAGTGCCCGACTAGCGGGGGCACCTCCCTCCTACAATGAGCAGTTCTTC.

V usage is TRBV10-3 and J usage is TRBJ2-1; 7 nucleotides agree with TRBD2. Unmatched junction bases numbered 12, after V lost 6 bases and J lost 7 bases. This CDR3 comprises 15 residues. CDR1 is ENHRY, CDR2 SYGVKD, per germline. CDR3 residues: CAISAGTTSGNEQFF. Here the CDR3 DNA reads TGTGCCATCAGCGCCGGGACTACCTCCGGGAATGAGCAGTTCTTC.

The genes are TRBV7-8 and TRBJ1-2; no reliable D call. Germline values: CDR1 SGHVS, CDR2 FQNEAQ. Trimming removed 0 bases at V and 6 bases at J, with 17 bases between. This CDR3 is built from 16 residues. The CDR3: CASSLARVLEADGYTF. The CDR3, as DNA: TGTGCCAGCAGCTTAGCGAGGGTTCTCGAAGCCGATGGCTACACCTTC.

The V gene is TRBV19, the J gene TRBJ1-1; no reliable D call. Between the trimmed V and J ends, which lost 3 bases and 12 bases, there was a span of 14 bases. This CDR3 is 12 amino acids long. Germline V CDR1 and CDR2: LNHDA, SQIVND (reference sequence). The CDR3 coding sequence is TGTGCCAGTAGTATGGGAGGGTTGCCACCTTTCTTT. This translates into CASSMGGLPPFF.

V is TRBV15 and J is TRBJ2-5, with TRBD2 matching over 7 bases. Germline trimming cut 3 bases from V and 5 bases from J; bases unmatched to any gene: 12. The CDR3 sequence is 16 residues long. Germline V gene sequence: CDR1 LNHNV, CDR2 YYDKDF (reference sequence). CDR3 loop: CATSRGGSGAGETQYF. The CDR3 DNA reads TGTGCCACCAGCAGGGGGGGTAGCGGAGCGGGGGAGACCCAGTACTTC.

This clone was recorded a few times. This chain joins TRBV29-1 and TRBJ1-2; 7 bases are a match to TRBD1. The CDR3 contains 14 residues. The germline CDR1 and CDR2 sequences are SQVTM and ANQGSEA. Losses at the gene ends were 4 bases for V and 3 bases for J; bases not matched to a gene: 8. The CDR3: CSVVLTGRDYGYTF. The CDR3 coding sequence is TGCAGCGTTGTTTTGACAGGGCGAGACTATGGCTACACCTTC.

This clone was recorded only once. This chain connects TRBV18 to TRBJ2-1; TRBD2 agrees at 8 bases. The CDR3 has 15 residues. Germline values: CDR1 KGHSH, CDR2 LQKENI. V gave up 6 bases and J gave up 5 bases; unmatched junction bases: 9. Here the CDR3 reads CASSASGSEHNEQFF. DNA of the CDR3: TGTGCCAGCTCGGCGAGCGGGAGTGAACACAATGAGCAGTTCTTC.

This sequence joins TRBV13 and TRBJ1-1, with no clear D. The length of the CDR3 is 16 residues. CDR1 is PRHDT and CDR2 is FYEKMQ in the germline V gene (reference sequence). The V gene lost 5 bases and the J gene lost 4 bases, with 20 bases spanning the gap. As DNA, the CDR3 is TGTGCCAGCAGCCCCGAGGTAAGCTCTCGGGGCACTGAAGCTTTCTTT. It specifies CASSPEVSSRGTEAFF. Variable domain in full (rest from reference TRBV13 and TRBJ1-1): AAGVIQSPRHLIKEKRETATLKCYPIPRHDTVYWYQQGPGQDPQFLISFYEKMQSDKGSIPDRFSAQQFSDYHSELNMSSLELGDSALYFCASSPEVSSRGTEAFFGQGTRLTVV.

This chain uses TRBV13 with TRBJ2-5, with TRBD2 identical over 10 bases. The CDR3 sequence is 13 residues long. V lost 8 bases and J lost 2; bases outside the gene matches: 2. The V gene's germline CDR1 is PRHDT and CDR2 FYEKMQ (reference sequence). Written as DNA, the CDR3 is TGTGCCAGCTCTAGCGGGAGACAAGAGACCCAGTACTTC. The encoded protein is CASSSGRQETQYF. Looking up the rest from reference TRBV13 and TRBJ2-5 gives the full variable domain: AAGVIQSPRHLIKEKRETATLKCYPIPRHDTVYWYQQGPGQDPQFLISFYEKMQSDKGSIPDRFSAQQFSDYHSELNMSSLELGDSALYFCASSSGRQETQYFGPGTRLLVL.